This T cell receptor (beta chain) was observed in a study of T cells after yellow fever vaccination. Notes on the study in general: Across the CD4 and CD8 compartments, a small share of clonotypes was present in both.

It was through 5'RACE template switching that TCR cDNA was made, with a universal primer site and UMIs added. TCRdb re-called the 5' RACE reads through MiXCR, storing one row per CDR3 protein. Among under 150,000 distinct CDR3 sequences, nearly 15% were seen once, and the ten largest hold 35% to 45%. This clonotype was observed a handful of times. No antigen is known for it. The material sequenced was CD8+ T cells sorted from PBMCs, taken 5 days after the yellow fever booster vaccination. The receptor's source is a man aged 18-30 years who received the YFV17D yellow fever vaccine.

The CDR3: CASSQETSSGANVLTF. The CDR3 DNA follows: TGCGCCAGCAGCCAAGAGACTAGCTCTGGGGCCAACGTCCTGACTTTC. The chain links TRBV4-3 to TRBJ2-6; TRBD2 is a possible D gene (6 bases). V lost 0 bases, J lost 0 bases, and 6 bases lay in between. Looked up from germline, CDR1 is LGHNA and CDR2 is YSLEER. CDR3 length: 16 amino acids.